Following are 9 T cell receptor beta chains from one sample sequenced in a study of spatial heterogeneity in lung cancer. Time point described: blood at routine non-recurrence follow-up after resection. TCRdb recomputed calls from the 5' RACE reads with MiXCR, one row per CDR3 protein. This table has about 47,000 distinct CDR3 sequences, roughly 10% appearing once. The input for sequencing was PBMCs, taken at follow-up. All receptors come from a male donor with early-stage non-small cell lung cancer.

The chain combines TRBV20-1 with TRBJ2-3; possibly TRBD1 or TRBD2 for D (7 bases each). Germline-derived CDR1 and CDR2 are DFQATT and SNEGSKA (reference sequence). The CDR3 is made up of 14 amino acids. Between the trimmed V and J ends, which lost 5 bases and 4 bases, there was a span of 16 bases. The DNA for the CDR3 is TGCAGTGCTTCCAGACAGGGAGGGGCAGATACGCAGTATTTT. Translated, it gives CSASRQGGADTQYF.

This clonotype was counted at least ten times. The V call is TRBV4-3, the J call TRBJ1-2; 9 positions agree with TRBD1. Germline CDR1 and CDR2: LGHNA and YSLEER. The CDR3 is 16 amino acids. The V gene end was trimmed by 1 base and the J gene end by 5 bases; junction bases not matched to a gene: 8. The CDR3 sequence: CASSQGGGQGNYGYTF. DNA for the CDR3: TGCGCCAGCAGCCAAGGAGGGGGACAGGGAAATTATGGCTACACCTTC.

This clonotype was observed many times. The gene calls are TRBV20-1 and TRBJ1-2, with 11 bases identical to TRBD1. CDR1 is DFQATT, CDR2 SNEGSKA, per germline (reference sequence). This CDR3 region has 18 residues. V dropped 6 bases and J dropped 8; count of bases not matched to a gene: 23. CDR3 coding DNA: TGCAGTGCGACCCCCCCGGGACAGCGAGGGACAGGGGGGAAAGGCTACACCTTC. Protein: CSATPPGQRGTGGKGYTF.

There are many counts of this clonotype. CDR3 in amino acids: CASSLGTGGGDEQYF. The CDR3 DNA sequence: TGCGCCAGCAGCTTGGGGACAGGGGGCGGCGACGAGCAGTACTTC. The gene calls are TRBV5-1 and TRBJ2-7; TRBD1 matches 11 bases. The CDR3 contains 15 residues. Germline V CDR1 and CDR2: SGHRS, YFSETQ. Unmatched junction bases numbered 4, after V lost 0 bases and J lost 5 bases. The full variable domain, in which reference TRBV5-1 and TRBJ2-7 provide the parts outside the CDR3, is KAGVTQTPRYLIKTRGQQVTLSCSPISGHRSVSWYQQTPGQGLQFLFEYFSETQRNKGNFPGRFSGRQFSNSRSEMNVSTLELGDSALYLCASSLGTGGGDEQYFGPGTRLTVT.

This rearrangement joins TRBV5-1 to TRBJ1-3, with D hard to call. Trimming removed 2 bases at V and 2 bases at J, with 11 bases between. The germline V gene has CDR1 SGHRS and CDR2 YFSETQ. This CDR3 contains 15 residues. CDR3 sequence reads: CASSLGYGAGNTIYF. The CDR3 DNA is TGCGCCAGCAGCTTAGGGTATGGGGCTGGAAACACCATATATTTT.

The V call is TRBV6-2 or TRBV6-3, the J call TRBJ2-4; D is undetermined. This CDR3 contains 16 residues. Trimming shortened V by 4 bases and J by 2 bases, and 15 bases separated the two germline ends. The V gene's germline CDR1 is MNHEY and CDR2 SVGEGT. CDR3 DNA: TGTGCCAGCAGTTCCCCCCTTAGGAAGACCAAAAACATTCAGTACTTC. Translating gives CASSSPLRKTKNIQYF.

The V call is TRBV7-2, the J call TRBJ1-1; the match to TRBD1 covers 7 bases. V gave up 3 bases and J gave up 5 bases; unmatched junction bases: 3. The CDR3 is 13 amino acids. Looked up from germline, CDR1 is SGHTA and CDR2 is FQGNSA. This chain's CDR3 is CASSLTGRTEAFF. The CDR3 DNA reads TGTGCCAGCAGCTTGACAGGGAGGACTGAAGCTTTCTTT.

This clonotype was counted ten times or more. This chain connects TRBV20-1 to TRBJ1-5; D not certain. Germline V gene sequence: CDR1 DFQATT, CDR2 SNEGSKA (reference sequence). V was trimmed by 3 bases and J by 2 bases, leaving 14 bases between them. CDR3 size: 15 residues. CDR3 protein: CSASPEIYGNQPQHF. The CDR3 bases are TGCAGTGCTAGTCCCGAGATTTATGGCAATCAGCCCCAGCATTTT.

This clonotype occurred many times. The rearrangement links TRBV29-1 to TRBJ1-1; D remains ambiguous. V lost 5 bases and J lost 10, with 14 bases in between. The V gene's germline CDR1 is SQVTM and CDR2 ANQGSEA. This CDR3 has 11 amino acids. The CDR3 bases are TGCAGCGTTTCGCAGGCCCTGGCAGCTTTCTTT. Translation gives CSVSQALAAFF.